This record concerns one T cell receptor (beta chain) sequence. The data originate from a study of blood T cell repertoires in COVID-19. Overall study context: Researchers got acute and convalescent COVID-19 samples from the United States, Italy and Spain. From T cells, B-cell-depleted T cells, or PBMCs came the material, which was cDNA or gDNA.

CDR1 SGHRS and CDR2 YFSETQ come from the germline V gene. The CDR3 totals 17 residues. With 3 bases clipped from V and 5 bases from J, the junction kept 14 bases outside the gene matches. Original processing notes: Reference gene primer amplification gave estimated nucleated cell counts. Assay: immunoSEQ multiplex PCR; the TCRdb copy retains only in-frame clones and omits some. V, J and clone size derive from that table, while D and trimming were established from the DNA sequence. Of a few hundred thousand clones listed, around 90% are singletons. The rearrangement uses TRBV5-1 and TRBJ2-5, with TRBD1 identical over 9 bases. The specimen sequenced was peripheral blood. The clonotype comes from a man in his 60s who had recovered from COVID-19. The CDR3 loop reads CASSSEQDRGYGETQYF. The DNA of the CDR3 is TGCGCCAGCAGCTCCGAACAGGACAGGGGATATGGGGAGACCCAGTACTTC.